These 31 T cell receptor beta chains originate from one sample sequenced in a study of T cells in Graves' hyperthyroidism and ophthalmopathy. There were TCR beta CDR3 regions amplified from RNA transcripts. HTBI primers were the set used in a first-round RT-PCR of the TCR CDR3. Via MiXCR, TCRdb re-called the multiplex PCR reads, giving one row per CDR3 protein. In the table there are about 380,000 distinct CDR3 sequences, about a fifth of which are singletons. Sequenced: blood. These receptors all stem from a man aged 18 to 35 with Graves' ophthalmopathy.

The chain couples TRBV29-1 to TRBJ2-7; 8 bases fit TRBD1. V was pared by 2 bases and J by 6 bases, with 3 bases of the junction left unmatched. The CDR3 has 12 amino acids. Germline V gene lookup returns CDR1 SQVTM and CDR2 ANQGSEA. CDR3 region: CSVEQGAAEQYF. The CDR3 nucleotides read TGCAGCGTTGAACAGGGGGCCGCCGAGCAGTACTTC.

The chain joins TRBV7-9 to TRBJ2-1; 15 nucleotides align to TRBD2. This CDR3 is 21 amino acids long. The V gene end was trimmed by 5 bases and the J gene end by 3 bases; junction bases not matched to a gene: 17. Germline V gene data show CDR1 as SEHNR and CDR2 as FQNEAQ (reference sequence). CDR3 sequence reads: CASSETGTSGGPATFYNEQFF. The CDR3 DNA is TGTGCCAGCAGCGAAACCGGGACTAGCGGGGGGCCCGCCACCTTCTACAATGAGCAGTTCTTC.

This clonotype turned up a few times. CDR3 in amino acids: CASSQARPVSSYNSPLHF. DNA for the CDR3: TGCGCCAGCAGCCAAGCCCGGCCGGTGAGCTCCTATAATTCACCCCTCCACTTT. The genes are TRBV4-1 and TRBJ1-6; D gene unclear. Trimming took 1 base from V and 0 from J, leaving 13 bases between them. This CDR3 has 18 amino acids. CDR1 and CDR2 (germline): MGHRA, YSYEKL.

This clonotype was detected many times. This sequence joins TRBV24-1 and TRBJ2-2; D is uncertain. The CDR3 extends over 11 amino acids. Germline CDR1 KGHDR, CDR2 SFDVKD. V lost 6 bases and J 11 bases, leaving 9 bases between the germline ends. In DNA form, the CDR3 reads TGTGCCACCAGTAAACTGGGCGAGCTGTTTTTT. Amino acid sequence: CATSKLGELFF.

The table lists this clonotype with many counts. V usage is TRBV12-3 or TRBV12-4 and J usage is TRBJ1-5; 9 bases line up with TRBD1. CDR3 length: 16 amino acids. Trimming cost V 5 bases and J 5 bases; bases outside gene matches: 10. The CDR3 loop is CASSAMDRGEDQPQHF. CDR3 DNA sequence: TGTGCCAGCAGTGCGATGGACAGGGGCGAGGATCAGCCCCAGCATTTT.

This clonotype was seen many times. The CDR3 DNA is TGTGCCAGCAGTCCTGGGGTTTATGAGCAGTTCTTC. Its translation is CASSPGVYEQFF. J is TRBJ2-1 and V is TRBV27; D is uncertain. CDR1 is MNHEY and CDR2 is SMNVEV in the germline V gene (reference sequence). CDR3 length equals 12 residues. Trimming pared 5 bases from V and 8 bases from J, leaving 10 bases between.

The CDR3 region is CASSLDAHEQYF. The CDR3 nucleotides are TGTGCCAGCAGCTTGGACGCCCACGAGCAGTACTTC. V and J are TRBV5-6 and TRBJ2-7; D remains ambiguous. The germline V gene encodes CDR1 SGHDT and CDR2 YYEEEE. With 0 bases removed from V and 5 bases from J, the gap between germline ends came to 6 bases. The CDR3 is 12 amino acids.

CDR3 sequence: CASSPSEGAGDTQYF. CDR3 DNA: TGTGCCAGCTCACCATCGGAGGGGGCGGGAGATACGCAGTATTTT. The chain couples TRBV18 to TRBJ2-3, with D perhaps TRBD1 (7 bases). With 2 bases removed from V and 5 bases from J, the gap between germline ends came to 14 bases. This CDR3 spans 15 amino acids. CDR1 is KGHSH, CDR2 LQKENI, per germline.

This clonotype was detected a few times. CDR3 bases: TGTGCCAGCAGTTTATCACGGGGGGAGAACACTGAAGCTTTCTTT. Residues: CASSLSRGENTEAFF. The rearrangement uses TRBV27 and TRBJ1-1; D perhaps matches TRBD1 (5 bases). V was trimmed by 0 bases and J by 1 base, leaving 9 bases between them. The length of the CDR3 is 15 residues. Germline V CDR1 and CDR2: MNHEY, SMNVEV (reference sequence).

This sequence joins TRBV7-6 and TRBJ1-2, with 7 bases identical to TRBD1. The J segment lost 6 bases and the V segment lost 5 bases, leaving 6 bases of the junction unmatched. Germline V gene sequence: CDR1 SGHVS, CDR2 FNYEAQ. The CDR3 runs 13 residues. CDR3 DNA: TGTGCCAGCAGCCGAGACAGGGCGGATGGCTACACCTTC. Its protein is CASSRDRADGYTF.

This clonotype came up many times. The chain employs TRBV12-3 or TRBV12-4 and TRBJ2-3; TRBD2 agrees at 13 bases. This CDR3 comprises 16 residues. J lost 4 bases, V lost 5 bases, and 6 bases had no gene match. In nucleotides, the CDR3 is TGTGCCAGCAGTACGGGACTAGCGGGGTCCGCAGATACGCAGTATTTT. It codes for CASSTGLAGSADTQYF.

In its sample, this clonotype was seen a few times. This sequence joins TRBV10-1 and TRBJ2-3, with D perhaps matching TRBD2 (7 bases). Germline loops: CDR1 WNHNN, CDR2 SYGVQD (reference sequence). The V and J ends lost 2 bases and 7 bases respectively, with 16 bases between them. The length of the CDR3 is 15 residues. The chain's CDR3 is CASSEGVGGPNTQYF. The DNA for the CDR3 is TGCGCCAGCAGTGAGGGTGTGGGGGGGCCGAATACGCAGTATTTT.

The genes are TRBV7-3 and TRBJ1-3, with no clear D. V was clipped by 6 bases and J by 2 bases, with 8 bases between them. This CDR3 has 13 amino acids. From germline, CDR1 is SGHTA and CDR2 FQGTGA. The CDR3 here is CASSSQAGNTIYF. The CDR3 DNA reads as TGTGCCAGCAGTTCCCAAGCTGGAAACACCATATATTTT.

The chain joins TRBV12-3 or TRBV12-4 to TRBJ1-2, with 9 bases identical to TRBD1. The ends lost 0 bases at V and 6 bases at J; junction bases unmatched: 8. This CDR3 comprises 16 residues. CDR3 sequence (DNA): TGTGCCAGCAGTTTAGCAGGTCCCACAGGGGGCGATGGCTACACCTTC. Its protein product is CASSLAGPTGGDGYTF.

This clonotype was found many times. The chain links TRBV28 to TRBJ1-1; no reliable D call. The CDR3 loop spans 15 amino acids. V lost 5 bases and J 6 bases, leaving 19 bases between the germline ends. The germline gives CDR1 MDHEN, CDR2 SYDVKM. CDR3 region: CASSPPTIMGAEAFF. CDR3 nucleotides: TGTGCCAGCAGTCCGCCGACCATTATGGGAGCTGAAGCTTTCTTT.

This clonotype showed up just a few times. This chain connects TRBV4-2 to TRBJ1-1, with TRBD1 identical over 10 bases. CDR1 and CDR2 (germline): LGHNA, YNFKEQ. The V segment lost 0 bases and the J segment 0 bases; nucleotides outside the gene matches: 4. This CDR3 spans 17 amino acids. CDR3 sequence reads: CASSQETGGLLNTEAFF. CDR3 nucleotide sequence: TGTGCCAGCAGCCAAGAGACAGGGGGCCTTTTGAACACTGAAGCTTTCTTT.

As to this clonotype: No DNA is shown, since the ends of the CDR3 on it are uncertain; the CDR3 is the one TCRdb lists. The CDR3 region is CASSIYLCSVEPGPNTEAFF. V usage is TRBV2 and J usage is TRBJ1-1. Per germline, CDR1 SNHLY and CDR2 FYNNEI. The CDR3 is made up of 20 amino acids, end residues included.

The genes are TRBV10-3 and TRBJ1-2; 9 nucleotides align to TRBD1. Trimming removed 3 bases from V and 6 bases from J; junction bases left unmatched: 14. The CDR3 length is 17 residues. Germline CDR1 is ENHRY and CDR2 is SYGVKD. CDR3 sequence: CAISEFRDRANFNGYTF. The CDR3 nucleotides read TGTGCCATCAGTGAATTCCGGGACAGGGCTAATTTCAATGGCTACACCTTC.

This clonotype was seen a few times. The chain links TRBV4-1 to TRBJ1-5, with D unresolved. Germline CDR1 MGHRA, CDR2 YSYEKL. The CDR3 sequence is 15 residues long. With 1 base removed from V and 1 base from J, the gap between germline ends came to 8 bases. The CDR3 is CASSQVGGSNQPQHF. As DNA, the CDR3 is TGCGCCAGCAGCCAAGTTGGCGGCAGCAATCAGCCCCAGCATTTT.

Many counts were recorded for this clonotype. V and J are TRBV2 and TRBJ2-5; tentative D call: TRBD2 (6 bases). Deletions cut 9 bases from V and 5 bases from J, with 16 bases between. Germline CDR1 and CDR2: SNHLY and FYNNEI. This CDR3 contains 13 residues. Here the CDR3 DNA reads TGTGCCAGTCGGGGCGGGAATGGGGAGACCCAGTACTTC. Translation: CASRGGNGETQYF. Full variable domain (rest looked up from reference TRBV2 and TRBJ2-5): EPEVTQTPSHQVTQMGQEVILRCVPISNHLYFYWYRQILGQKVEFLVSFYNNEISEKSEIFDDQFSVERPDGSNFTLKIRSTKLEDSAMYFCASRGGNGETQYFGPGTRLLVL.

V is TRBV5-1 and J is TRBJ2-1; D is possibly TRBD1 (6 bases). Germline V gene data show CDR1 as SGHRS and CDR2 as YFSETQ. V dropped 3 bases and J dropped 3 bases, with 10 bases sitting between them. The CDR3 length is 14 residues. Written as DNA, the CDR3 is TGCGCCAGCAGCTGGAGCAGGGGCTACAATGAGCAGTTCTTC. Protein sequence: CASSWSRGYNEQFF.

Ten or more counts support this clonotype. The chain employs TRBV5-6 and TRBJ2-3; D perhaps matches TRBD2 (7 bases). CDR1 is SGHDT, CDR2 YYEEEE, per germline. This CDR3 has 17 residues. V lost 4 bases, J lost 4 bases, and 22 bases lay in between. The CDR3 region is CASSRRRGGGWADTQYF. The CDR3 DNA reads as TGTGCCAGCAGCCGCAGAAGGGGGGGCGGTTGGGCAGATACGCAGTATTTT.

The V call is TRBV5-1, the J call TRBJ2-3; 9 positions agree with TRBD2. Germline CDR1 is SGHRS and CDR2 is YFSETQ. J gave up 6 bases and V 5 bases, and 7 bases lay outside the gene matches. The CDR3 is 14 residues long. CDR3 bases: TGCGCCAGCAGGATAGCGGGGGTTAGGGATACGCAGTATTTT. It yields the protein CASRIAGVRDTQYF.

This clonotype was picked up many times. CDR3 in amino acids: CASSLTDEQFF. CDR3 DNA sequence: TGCGCCAGCAGCCTTACGGATGAGCAGTTCTTC. V is TRBV5-1 and J is TRBJ2-1, with D unclear. V was cut by 4 bases and J by 8 bases, with 7 bases left in between. This CDR3 contains 11 residues. Germline V lookup: CDR1 SGHRS, CDR2 YFSETQ.

The chain has TRBV9 and TRBJ1-4; 7 positions match TRBD1. CDR1 and CDR2 from the germline V gene are SGDLS and YYNGEE. J lost 5 bases, V lost 5 bases, and 9 bases had no gene match. CDR3 length: 15 residues. The CDR3 DNA sequence: TGTGCCAGCAGTCGAGGGGGCGAGCTCAATGAAAAACTGTTTTTT. This sequence encodes CASSRGGELNEKLFF.

This clonotype was observed many times. The V call is TRBV19, the J call TRBJ1-1; weak D call: TRBD1 (6 bases). The V and J ends lost 4 bases and 3 bases respectively, with 15 bases between them. The V gene's germline CDR1 is LNHDA and CDR2 SQIVND (reference sequence). The CDR3 loop spans 15 amino acids. The CDR3 nucleotides read TGTGCCAGTAGTACCGCCGGGGGCGTTCACACTGAAGCTTTCTTT. Translating gives CASSTAGGVHTEAFF. Looking up the rest from reference TRBV19 and TRBJ1-1 gives the full variable domain: DGGITQSPKYLFRKEGQNVTLSCEQNLNHDAMYWYRQDPGQGLRLIYYSQIVNDFQKGDIAEGYSVSREKKESFPLTVTSAQKNPTAFYLCASSTAGGVHTEAFFGQGTRLTVV.

This clonotype occurred many times. V and J are TRBV11-2 and TRBJ2-7; D may be TRBD1 (5 bases). Germline V gene lookup returns CDR1 SGHAT and CDR2 FQNNGV. The CDR3 runs 15 residues. The V and J ends lost 1 base and 0 bases respectively, with 10 bases between them. CDR3 amino acids: CASSLGGHFSYEQYF. CDR3 coding DNA: TGTGCCAGCAGCTTAGGCGGACACTTCTCCTACGAGCAGTACTTC.

This clonotype was seen ten or more times. The chain combines TRBV27 with TRBJ1-2, with TRBD1 identical over 8 bases. CDR1 and CDR2 (germline): MNHEY, SMNVEV (reference sequence). The CDR3 has 17 amino acids. V dropped 6 bases and J dropped 5; count of bases not matched to a gene: 17. CDR3 amino acids: CASSLSRDRLSPYGYTF. In DNA form, the CDR3 reads TGTGCCAGCAGCCTAAGCCGGGACAGGTTATCCCCTTATGGCTACACCTTC.

The chain links TRBV29-1 to TRBJ1-3; 8 positions match TRBD1. This CDR3 comprises 15 residues. J gave up 5 bases and V 1 base, and 7 bases lay outside the gene matches. Germline CDR1 and CDR2: SQVTM and ANQGSEA. The CDR3 region is CSVEVSQGVRNTIYF. DNA for the CDR3: TGCAGCGTTGAAGTGTCACAGGGGGTTCGAAACACCATATATTTT.

This clonotype showed up just a few times. The chain links TRBV7-3 to TRBJ2-5, with D possibly matching TRBD2 (5 bases). The CDR3 totals 16 residues. V was trimmed by 2 bases and J by 3 bases, leaving 16 bases between them. CDR1 and CDR2 (germline): SGHTA, FQGTGA. The CDR3 reads CASSLGRVGVEETQYF. For the CDR3, the DNA is TGTGCCAGCAGCTTAGGGCGGGTTGGTGTCGAAGAGACCCAGTACTTC.

There are a few counts of this clonotype. The CDR3 bases are TGTGCCAGCAGTTACTCGGAGCCCCTGGGGGCCGGGGAGCTGTTTTTT. Translated: CASSYSEPLGAGELFF. The V call is TRBV6-5, the J call TRBJ2-2, with D possibly called TRBD1 or TRBD2 (5 bases each). The germline CDR1 and CDR2 sequences are MNHEY and SVGAGI. The CDR3 is 16 amino acids. The ends were cut back, 0 bases at V and 6 bases at J, with 14 bases in the middle.